The 26 T cell receptor beta chains presented below share a single source sample, sequenced in a study of beta chain features in type 1 diabetes. Since all of the isolated RNA was reverse transcribed, expressed TCRB transcripts were what got sequenced. Here immunoSEQ multiplex PCR was the method, and the copy in TCRdb shows in-frame clones only, minus some. The sample carries about 930,000 clones, roughly a sixth recorded once. The specimen was naive CD4+ T cells from blood. All receptors derive from a woman aged 18-29 years in good health.

The chain employs TRBV5-1 and TRBJ2-3; no clear D. The CDR3 runs 14 residues. Looked up from germline, CDR1 is SGHRS and CDR2 is YFSETQ. With 1 base removed from V and 2 bases from J, the gap between germline ends came to 8 bases. CDR3 bases: TGCGCCAGCAGCTTGACAGCCCCCACAGATACGCAGTATTTT. This gives the protein CASSLTAPTDTQYF.

This clone was recorded a few times. The chain employs TRBV20-1 and TRBJ2-7; 8 bases map to TRBD1. Germline V gene sequence: CDR1 DFQATT, CDR2 SNEGSKA (reference sequence). V lost 7 bases to trimming and J lost 7 bases; unmatched junction nucleotides: 6. The CDR3 has 11 residues. CDR3: CSVYRGKEQYF. As DNA, the CDR3 is TGCAGTGTCTACAGGGGGAAAGAGCAGTACTTC.

The chain employs TRBV27 and TRBJ2-7; the D gene is possibly TRBD2 (5 bases). The length of the CDR3 is 15 residues. The germline V and J ends were trimmed by 6 bases and 2 bases, with 17 bases remaining between them. Germline V gene data show CDR1 as MNHEY and CDR2 as SMNVEV (reference sequence). The CDR3 region is CASSPRGPNTYEQYF. As DNA, the CDR3 is TGTGCCAGCAGCCCAAGAGGGCCAAATACCTACGAGCAGTACTTC.

The CDR3: CASSLYGGQDTQYF. Here the CDR3 DNA reads TGTGCCAGCAGTTTATACGGGGGGCAAGATACGCAGTATTTT. The V call is TRBV28, the J call TRBJ2-3; tentatively, D is TRBD2 (7 bases). Looked up from germline, CDR1 is MDHEN and CDR2 is SYDVKM. This CDR3 region has 14 residues. Trimming cost V 1 base and J 5 bases, with 10 bases left between them. The variable domain in full, completed from reference TRBV28 and TRBJ2-3, reads DVKVTQSSRYLVKRTGEKVFLECVQDMDHENMFWYRQDPGLGLRLIYFSYDVKMKEKGDIPEGYSVSREKKERFSLILESASTNQTSMYLCASSLYGGQDTQYFGPGTRLTVL.

The chain employs TRBV28 and TRBJ2-7, with TRBD2 as a possible D gene (5 bases). Germline V gene data show CDR1 as MDHEN and CDR2 as SYDVKM. V was clipped by 6 bases and J by 5 bases, with 8 bases between them. The CDR3 has 11 residues. CDR3 in amino acids: CASSQRDEQYF. Written as DNA, the CDR3 is TGTGCCAGCAGCCAGAGGGACGAGCAGTACTTC.

This clone was counted a few times. CDR3 sequence: CASSILYTEAFF. CDR3 nucleotides: TGTGCCAGCAGTATCCTTTACACTGAAGCTTTCTTT. This chain connects TRBV28 to TRBJ1-1, with D uncertain. This CDR3 has 12 residues. The germline gives CDR1 MDHEN, CDR2 SYDVKM. V lost 5 bases and J 3 bases, leaving 7 bases between the germline ends.

This clone was found a few times. The gene calls are TRBV7-3 and TRBJ2-1; D tentatively fits TRBD1 or TRBD2 (5 bases each). The germline V and J ends were trimmed by 3 bases and 4 bases, with 10 bases remaining between them. CDR1 SGHTA and CDR2 FQGTGA come from the germline V gene. The CDR3 consists of 14 residues. The DNA for the CDR3 is TGTGCCAGCAGCTTTGGGGGTGGATACAATGAGCAGTTCTTC. Translating gives CASSFGGGYNEQFF.

This clone was seen only a few times. This chain links TRBV28 with TRBJ2-4; tentative D call: TRBD1 (6 bases). CDR3 length: 12 residues. CDR1 and CDR2 from the germline V gene are MDHEN and SYDVKM. The germline V and J ends were trimmed by 10 bases and 3 bases, with 10 bases remaining between them. CDR3 protein: CATVGGKNIQYF. The CDR3 nucleotides read TGTGCCACCGTAGGGGGCAAAAACATTCAGTACTTC.

In this sample, this clone turned up a few times. The chain links TRBV4-3 to TRBJ2-3; 14 bases match TRBD2. Germline trimming cut 1 base from V and 0 bases from J; bases unmatched to any gene: 9. This CDR3 spans 20 amino acids. CDR1 and CDR2 (germline): LGHNA, YSLEER. The CDR3, as DNA: TGCGCCAGCAGCCAAGCACCGGGACTAGCGGGAGAGGCTAGCACAGATACGCAGTATTTT. Amino acid sequence: CASSQAPGLAGEASTDTQYF.

This clone was counted a few times. This chain links TRBV9 with TRBJ2-1; TRBD1 matches at 7 bases. The CDR3 has 15 residues. V lost 6 bases, J lost 8 bases, and 14 bases stayed unmatched. CDR1 and CDR2 (germline): SGDLS, YYNGEE. CDR3 in amino acids: CASTTGTDRRDEQFF. CDR3 bases: TGTGCCAGCACTACTGGGACAGACCGACGGGATGAGCAGTTCTTC.

This clone was counted a few times. The genes are TRBV6-5 and TRBJ1-1; D unresolved. Germline CDR1 is MNHEY and CDR2 is SVGAGI. The CDR3 runs 14 residues. Trimming cost V 0 bases and J 1 base, with 6 bases left between them. In DNA form, the CDR3 reads TGTGCCAGCAGTTACTCTCTGTGGAACACTGAAGCTTTCTTT. Amino acids: CASSYSLWNTEAFF.

This clone was counted only a few times. This chain uses TRBV14 with TRBJ2-2; D is ambiguous. Germline CDR1 is SGHDN and CDR2 is FVKESK. This CDR3 is built from 12 residues. Trimming removed 4 bases from V and 2 bases from J, with 2 bases in between. CDR3 residues: CASSLNTGELFF. The CDR3 coding sequence is TGTGCCAGCAGCCTCAACACCGGGGAGCTGTTTTTT.

This clone was detected a few times. J is TRBJ2-7 and V is TRBV25-1, with TRBD2 matching over 7 bases. Germline trimming cut 4 bases from V and 3 bases from J; bases unmatched to any gene: 9. This CDR3 spans 15 amino acids. Germline CDR1 reads MGHDK; CDR2 reads SYGVNS. The CDR3 bases are TGTGCCAGCAGTGTCCGCGGGAGTGTCGGCTACGAGCAGTACTTC. Protein: CASSVRGSVGYEQYF.

This clone was recorded a few times. The chain carries TRBV27 and TRBJ1-3; D gene uncertain. V was clipped by 5 bases and J by 4 bases, with 12 bases between them. CDR3 length: 14 residues. Germline lookup yields CDR1 MNHEY and CDR2 SMNVEV (reference sequence). Here the CDR3 DNA reads TGTGCCAGCAGTCGTTGGGGATTAGGAAACACCATATATTTT. Translation gives CASSRWGLGNTIYF.

This clone appeared a few times. V and J are TRBV5-6 and TRBJ2-1; D could derive from TRBD1 or TRBD2 (5 bases each). The CDR3 has 17 amino acids. With 2 bases removed from V and 1 base from J, the gap between germline ends came to 16 bases. CDR1 and CDR2 from the germline V gene are SGHDT and YYEEEE. The CDR3 spells CASSFKRRGASYNEQFF. CDR3 coding DNA: TGTGCCAGCAGCTTTAAGCGCCGAGGGGCTTCCTACAATGAGCAGTTCTTC.

This clone showed up just a few times. V is TRBV7-2 and J is TRBJ2-1; 7 nucleotides align to TRBD2. Germline values: CDR1 SGHTA, CDR2 FQGNSA. The CDR3 loop spans 14 amino acids. V lost 6 bases to trimming and J lost 1 base; unmatched junction nucleotides: 3. In DNA form, the CDR3 reads TGTGCCAGCAGGCGGCGGGAGTCCTACAATGAGCAGTTCTTC. Translated: CASRRRESYNEQFF.

This clone was observed a few times. The chain is built from TRBV10-3 and TRBJ1-1; D ambiguous. The CDR3 extends over 13 amino acids. The V and J ends lost 8 bases and 0 bases respectively, with 10 bases between them. Germline lookup yields CDR1 ENHRY and CDR2 SYGVKD. The CDR3 reads CAIVDTLNTEAFF. The CDR3 DNA sequence: TGTGCCATCGTAGACACTTTGAACACTGAAGCTTTCTTT.

In this sample, this clone turned up a few times. The chain joins TRBV28 to TRBJ1-2; D gene unclear. The germline gives CDR1 MDHEN, CDR2 SYDVKM. This CDR3 contains 13 residues. V lost 4 bases, J lost 4 bases, and 10 bases lay in between. CDR3: CASSYGDSYGYTF. CDR3 DNA: TGTGCCAGCAGTTACGGGGATAGCTATGGCTACACCTTC.

This rearrangement joins TRBV5-6 to TRBJ2-7; 7 bases agree with TRBD2. The germline CDR1 and CDR2 sequences are SGHDT and YYEEEE. The CDR3 runs 15 residues. J lost 3 bases, V lost 0 bases, and 6 bases had no gene match. The CDR3 here is CASSLGLASFYEQYF. The CDR3 DNA reads TGTGCCAGCAGCTTGGGACTAGCCAGTTTCTACGAGCAGTACTTC.

The table lists this clone with a few counts. The chain combines TRBV4-3 with TRBJ2-2, with D perhaps TRBD1 (5 bases). Germline loops: CDR1 LGHNA, CDR2 YSLEER. This CDR3 region has 13 residues. V was clipped by 4 bases and J by 8 bases, with 11 bases between them. The chain's CDR3 is CASSPEGVGELFF. The CDR3 bases are TGCGCCAGCAGCCCGGAAGGGGTAGGGGAGCTGTTTTTT.

The chain uses TRBV28 and TRBJ2-1, with 8 bases aligning to TRBD2. The CDR3 is 15 amino acids. With 3 bases clipped from V and 4 bases from J, the junction kept 5 bases outside the gene matches. Germline V gene data show CDR1 as MDHEN and CDR2 as SYDVKM. CDR3 residues: CASSFQRGGYNEQFF. CDR3 bases: TGTGCCAGCAGTTTTCAACGGGGGGGGTACAATGAGCAGTTCTTC.

This clone turned up a few times. The rearrangement joins TRBV9 to TRBJ2-7, with 12 bases identical to TRBD2. The CDR3 has 15 residues. J gave up 7 bases and V 3 bases, and 8 bases lay outside the gene matches. Germline V gene data show CDR1 as SGDLS and CDR2 as YYNGEE. The CDR3 sequence: CASSGGLAGRGEQYF. In DNA, the CDR3 is TGTGCCAGCAGCGGGGGACTAGCGGGCCGTGGGGAGCAGTACTTC.

The V and J genes are TRBV18 and TRBJ2-2; no firm D call. The germline V gene encodes CDR1 KGHSH and CDR2 LQKENI. V lost 6 bases and J 5 bases, leaving 10 bases between the germline ends. The CDR3 totals 13 residues. The CDR3: CASSLHETGELFF. In DNA, the CDR3 is TGTGCCAGCTCCCTCCATGAGACCGGGGAGCTGTTTTTT. Drawing the rest from reference TRBV18 and TRBJ2-2, the complete variable domain is NAGVMQNPRHLVRRRGQEARLRCSPMKGHSHVYWYRQLPEEGLKFMVYLQKENIIDESGMPKERFSAEFPKEGPSILRIQQVVRGDSAAYFCASSLHETGELFFGEGSRLTVL.

This clone was seen more than once but under ten times. The chain couples TRBV7-3 to TRBJ2-7; 11 nucleotides align to TRBD2. This CDR3 contains 15 residues. The V segment lost 5 bases and the J segment 3 bases; nucleotides outside the gene matches: 6. CDR1 and CDR2 from the germline V gene are SGHTA and FQGTGA. Here the CDR3 reads CASSITSGSNYEQYF. In DNA, the CDR3 is TGTGCCAGCAGCATTACTAGCGGGAGTAACTACGAGCAGTACTTC.

V usage is TRBV5-1 and J usage is TRBJ2-1; either TRBD1 or TRBD2 may supply D (5 bases each). Per germline, CDR1 SGHRS and CDR2 YFSETQ. The CDR3 consists of 14 residues. The ends were cut back, 4 bases at V and 5 bases at J, with 13 bases in the middle. CDR3 protein: CASSPEGQNNEQFF. In DNA, the CDR3 is TGCGCCAGCAGCCCAGAGGGGCAGAACAATGAGCAGTTCTTC.

The V gene is TRBV7-2, the J gene TRBJ2-1; D remains unclear. This CDR3 contains 14 residues. Germline V gene lookup returns CDR1 SGHTA and CDR2 FQGNSA. Trimming cost V 5 bases and J 4 bases, with 12 bases left between them. CDR3: CASSPDPDYNEQFF. The CDR3 DNA reads as TGTGCCAGCAGCCCAGACCCAGATTACAATGAGCAGTTCTTC.